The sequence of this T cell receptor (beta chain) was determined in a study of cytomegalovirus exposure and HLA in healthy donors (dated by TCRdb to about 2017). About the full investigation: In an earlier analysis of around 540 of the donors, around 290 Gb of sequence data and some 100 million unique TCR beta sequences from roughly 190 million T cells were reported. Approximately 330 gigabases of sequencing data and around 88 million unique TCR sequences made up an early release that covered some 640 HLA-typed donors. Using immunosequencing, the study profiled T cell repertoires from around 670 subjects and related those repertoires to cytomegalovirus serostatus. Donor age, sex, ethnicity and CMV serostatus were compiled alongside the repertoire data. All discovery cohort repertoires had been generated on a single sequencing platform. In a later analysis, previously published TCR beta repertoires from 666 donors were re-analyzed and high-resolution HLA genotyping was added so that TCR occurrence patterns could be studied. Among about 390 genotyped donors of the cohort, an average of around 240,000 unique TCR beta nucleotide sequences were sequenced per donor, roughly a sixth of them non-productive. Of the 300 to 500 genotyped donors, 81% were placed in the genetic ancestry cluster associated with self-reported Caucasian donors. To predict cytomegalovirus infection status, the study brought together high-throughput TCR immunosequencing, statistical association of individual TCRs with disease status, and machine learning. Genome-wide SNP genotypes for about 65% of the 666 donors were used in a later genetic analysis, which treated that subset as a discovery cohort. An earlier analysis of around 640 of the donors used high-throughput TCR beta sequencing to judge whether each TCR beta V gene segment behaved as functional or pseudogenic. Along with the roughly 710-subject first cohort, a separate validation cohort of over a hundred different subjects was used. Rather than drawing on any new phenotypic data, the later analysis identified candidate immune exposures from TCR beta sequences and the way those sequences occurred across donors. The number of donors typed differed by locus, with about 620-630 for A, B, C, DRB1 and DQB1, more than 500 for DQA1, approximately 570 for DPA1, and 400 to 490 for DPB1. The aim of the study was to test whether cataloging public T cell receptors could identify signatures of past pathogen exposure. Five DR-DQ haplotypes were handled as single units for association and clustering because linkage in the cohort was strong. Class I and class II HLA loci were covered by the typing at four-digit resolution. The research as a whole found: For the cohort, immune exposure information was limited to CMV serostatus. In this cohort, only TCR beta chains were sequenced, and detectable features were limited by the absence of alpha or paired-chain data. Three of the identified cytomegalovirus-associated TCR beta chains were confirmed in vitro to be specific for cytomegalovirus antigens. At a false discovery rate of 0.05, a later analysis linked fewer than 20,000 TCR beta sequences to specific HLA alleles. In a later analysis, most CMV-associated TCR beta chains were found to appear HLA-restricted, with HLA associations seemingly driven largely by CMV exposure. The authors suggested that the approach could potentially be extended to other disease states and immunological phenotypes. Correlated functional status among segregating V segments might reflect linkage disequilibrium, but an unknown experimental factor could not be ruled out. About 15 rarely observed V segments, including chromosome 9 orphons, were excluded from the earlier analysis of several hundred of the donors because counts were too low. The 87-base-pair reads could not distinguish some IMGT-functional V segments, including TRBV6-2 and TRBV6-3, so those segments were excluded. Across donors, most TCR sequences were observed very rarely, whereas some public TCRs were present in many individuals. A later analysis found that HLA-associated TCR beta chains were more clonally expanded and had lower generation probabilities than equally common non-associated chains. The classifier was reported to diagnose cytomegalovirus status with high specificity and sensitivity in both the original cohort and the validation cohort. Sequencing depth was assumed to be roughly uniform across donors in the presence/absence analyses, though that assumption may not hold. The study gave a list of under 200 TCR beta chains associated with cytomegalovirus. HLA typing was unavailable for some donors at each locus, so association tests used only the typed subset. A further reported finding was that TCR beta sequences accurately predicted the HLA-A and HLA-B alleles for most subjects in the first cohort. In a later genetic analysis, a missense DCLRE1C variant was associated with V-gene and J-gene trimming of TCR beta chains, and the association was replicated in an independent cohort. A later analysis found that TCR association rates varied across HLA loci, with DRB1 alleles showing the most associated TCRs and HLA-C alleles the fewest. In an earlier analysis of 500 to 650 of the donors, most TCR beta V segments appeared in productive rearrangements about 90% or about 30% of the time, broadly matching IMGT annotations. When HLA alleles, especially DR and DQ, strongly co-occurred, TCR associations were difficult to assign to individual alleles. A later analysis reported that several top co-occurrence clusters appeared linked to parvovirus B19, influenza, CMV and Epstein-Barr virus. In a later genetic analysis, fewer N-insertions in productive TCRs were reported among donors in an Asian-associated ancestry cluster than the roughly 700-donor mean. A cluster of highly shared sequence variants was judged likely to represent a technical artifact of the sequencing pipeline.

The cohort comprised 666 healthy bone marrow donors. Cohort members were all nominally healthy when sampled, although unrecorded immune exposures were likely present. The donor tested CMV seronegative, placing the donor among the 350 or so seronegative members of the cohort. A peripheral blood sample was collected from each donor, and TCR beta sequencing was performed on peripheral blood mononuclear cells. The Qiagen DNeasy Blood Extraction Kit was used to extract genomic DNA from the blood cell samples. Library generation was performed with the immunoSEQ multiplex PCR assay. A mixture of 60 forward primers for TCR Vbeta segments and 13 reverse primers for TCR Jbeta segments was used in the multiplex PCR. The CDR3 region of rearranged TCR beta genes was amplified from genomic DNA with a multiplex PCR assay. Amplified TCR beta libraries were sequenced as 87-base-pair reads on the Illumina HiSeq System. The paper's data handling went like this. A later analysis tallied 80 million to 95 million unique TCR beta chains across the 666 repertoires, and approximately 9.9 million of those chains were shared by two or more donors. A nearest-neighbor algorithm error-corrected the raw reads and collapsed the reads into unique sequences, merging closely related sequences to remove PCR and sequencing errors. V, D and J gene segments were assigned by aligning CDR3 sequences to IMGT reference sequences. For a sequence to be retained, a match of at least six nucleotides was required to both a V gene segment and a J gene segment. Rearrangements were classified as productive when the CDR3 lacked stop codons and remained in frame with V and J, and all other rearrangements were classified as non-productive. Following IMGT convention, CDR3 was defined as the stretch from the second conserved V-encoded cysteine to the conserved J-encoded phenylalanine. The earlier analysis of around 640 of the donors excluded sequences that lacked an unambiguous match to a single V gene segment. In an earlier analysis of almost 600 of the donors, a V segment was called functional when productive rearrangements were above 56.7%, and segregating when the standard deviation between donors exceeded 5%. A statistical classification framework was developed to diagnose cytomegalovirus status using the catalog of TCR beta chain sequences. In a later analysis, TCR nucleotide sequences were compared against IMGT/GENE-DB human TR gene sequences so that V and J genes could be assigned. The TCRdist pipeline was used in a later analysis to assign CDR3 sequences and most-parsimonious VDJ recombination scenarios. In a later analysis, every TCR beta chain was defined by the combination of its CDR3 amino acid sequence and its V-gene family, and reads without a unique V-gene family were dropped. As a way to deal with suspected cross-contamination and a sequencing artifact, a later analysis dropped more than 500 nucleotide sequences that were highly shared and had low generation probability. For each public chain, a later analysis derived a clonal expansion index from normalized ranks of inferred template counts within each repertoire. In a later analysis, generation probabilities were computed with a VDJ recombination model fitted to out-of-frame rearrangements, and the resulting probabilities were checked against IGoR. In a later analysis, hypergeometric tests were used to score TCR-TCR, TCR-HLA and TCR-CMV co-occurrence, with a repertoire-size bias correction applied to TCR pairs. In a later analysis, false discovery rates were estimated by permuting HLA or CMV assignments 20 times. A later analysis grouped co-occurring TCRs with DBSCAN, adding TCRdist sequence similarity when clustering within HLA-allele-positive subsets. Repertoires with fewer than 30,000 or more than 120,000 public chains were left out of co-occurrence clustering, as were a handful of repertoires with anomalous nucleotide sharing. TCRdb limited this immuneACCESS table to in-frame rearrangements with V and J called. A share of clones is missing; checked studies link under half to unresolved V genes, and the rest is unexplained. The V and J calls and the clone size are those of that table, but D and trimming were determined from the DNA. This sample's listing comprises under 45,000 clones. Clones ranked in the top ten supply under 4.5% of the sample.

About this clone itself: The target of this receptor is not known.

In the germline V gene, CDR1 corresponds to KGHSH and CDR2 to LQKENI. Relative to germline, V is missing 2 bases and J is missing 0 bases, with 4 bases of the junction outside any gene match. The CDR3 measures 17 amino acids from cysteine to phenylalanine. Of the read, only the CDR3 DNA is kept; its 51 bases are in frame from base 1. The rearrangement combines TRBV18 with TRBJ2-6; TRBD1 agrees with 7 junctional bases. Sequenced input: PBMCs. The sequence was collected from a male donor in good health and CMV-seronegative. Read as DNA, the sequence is TGTGCCAGCTCACCAGGACAGGTCTTCTCTGGGGCCAACGTCCTGACTTTC. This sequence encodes CASSPGQVFSGANVLTF.